The sequence of this T cell receptor beta chain was determined in a study of T cell responses to AZD1222 COVID-19 vaccine. Data came from immunoSEQ multiplex PCR; TCRdb stores just in-frame clones and leaves some out. This table holds about 93,000 clones, 89% found once. As regards this clone: The antigen is undetermined.

Study findings and constraints: Spike-specific TCRs gained breadth and depth after people received two AZD1222 doses. Spike was spanned by vaccine-associated CD4 TCRs, which were dominant at 160-218 and 743-854.

The sequence was collected from an adult in good health. The specimen was peripheral blood, collected on day 0 of MenACWY control vaccination.

CDR3 nucleotides: TGTGCCAGCAGTTACGCATGGGTAGGGCAGCCCCAGCATTTT. Residues: CASSYAWVGQPQHF. The chain combines TRBV6-5 with TRBJ1-5; D remains ambiguous. This CDR3 comprises 14 residues. CDR1 and CDR2 (germline): MNHEY, SVGAGI. Between the trimmed V and J ends, which lost 2 bases and 7 bases, there was a span of 12 bases.